The T cell receptor (beta chain) under discussion was sequenced for a study of T cells in localized non-small cell lung cancer. Study-wide results and caveats: Sequencing covered just one tumor region, so heterogeneity cannot be ruled out. Adjacent lung tissue had a median about 57 of the top 100 clones found in the tumor. Higher adjacent-lung clonality was associated with shorter survival. Uninvolved adjacent lung, not tumor, had the highest T cell clonality.

A note on this clone: Its antigen remains unknown.

Germline trimming cut 4 bases from V and 0 bases from J; bases unmatched to any gene: 5. From germline, CDR1 is SGHNT and CDR2 YYREEE (reference sequence). The CDR3 runs to 16 residues. The data were produced by immunoSEQ multiplex PCR, yet TCRdb's version contains in-frame clones alone and is incomplete. The repertoire holds 30,000 to 35,000 clones, with around nine tenths as singletons. This specimen was peripheral blood, taken before any cancer treatment. The gene calls are TRBV5-4 and TRBJ2-2, with 8 nucleotides matching TRBD2. This clonotype was sampled from a woman aged 40 to 75 with stage I lung adenocarcinoma. The DNA of the CDR3 is TGTGCCAGCAGCCCCGGACTAGCACCGAACACCGGGGAGCTGTTTTTT. Encoded protein: CASSPGLAPNTGELFF. The full variable domain, completed using reference TRBV5-4 and TRBJ2-2, is ETGVTQSPTHLIKTRGQQVTLRCSSQSGHNTVSWYQQALGQGPQFIFQYYREEENGRGNFPPRFSGLQFPNYSSELNVNALELDDSALYLCASSPGLAPNTGELFFGEGSRLTVL.